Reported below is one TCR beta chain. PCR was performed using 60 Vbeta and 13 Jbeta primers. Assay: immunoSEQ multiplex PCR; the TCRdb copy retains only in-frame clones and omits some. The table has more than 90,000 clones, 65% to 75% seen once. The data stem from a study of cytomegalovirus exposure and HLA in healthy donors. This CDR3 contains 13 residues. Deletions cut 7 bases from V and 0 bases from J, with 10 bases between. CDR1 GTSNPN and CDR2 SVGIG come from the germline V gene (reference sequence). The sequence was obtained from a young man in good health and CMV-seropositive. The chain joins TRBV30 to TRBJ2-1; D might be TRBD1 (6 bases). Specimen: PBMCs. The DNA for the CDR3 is TGTGCCTTTGAGGGGGACTCCTACAATGAGCAGTTCTTC. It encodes CAFEGDSYNEQFF.